One and the same sample provided the 17 T cell receptor beta chains below, sequenced in a study of shared T cell receptors in the human thymus. The table came from immunoSEQ multiplex PCR; TCRdb's copy has only in-frame clones and leaves some out. The sample includes about 710,000 clones, approximately 87% of them seen just once. Another study also made use of these data, one on human thymus T cells.

The sequenced sample consisted of thymocytes. These TCRs come from a boy under two years old with a congenital heart defect.

J is TRBJ1-2 and V is TRBV28; D gene uncertain. The CDR3 runs 16 residues. The germline V and J ends were trimmed by 1 base and 5 bases, with 17 bases remaining between them. Germline CDR1 and CDR2: MDHEN and SYDVKM. The CDR3: CASSLSTVLLLYGYTF. Written as DNA, the CDR3 is TGTGCCAGCAGTTTATCAACGGTACTCCTACTTTATGGCTACACCTTC.

This clone appeared once. The V and J genes are TRBV5-8 and TRBJ2-7, with D tentatively TRBD2 (5 bases). Per the germline V gene, CDR1 is SGHTS and CDR2 is YDEGEE. The CDR3 spans 17 residues. V was clipped by 0 bases and J by 5 bases, with 21 bases between them. The CDR3 DNA follows: TGTGCCAGCAGCTTGGTGGGTCGGGGTTTGGCGTTCCACGAGCAGTACTTC. As protein: CASSLVGRGLAFHEQYF. The variable domain in full, with the rest retrieved from reference TRBV5-8 and TRBJ2-7, is EAGVTQSPTHLIKTRGQQATLRCSPISGHTSVYWYQQALGLGLQFLLWYDEGEERNRGNFPPRFSGRQFPNYSSELNVNALELEDSALYLCASSLVGRGLAFHEQYFGPGTRLTVT.

The chain uses TRBV2 and TRBJ1-1; 7 nucleotides match TRBD1. Germline CDR1 reads SNHLY; CDR2 reads FYNNEI. J gave up 3 bases and V 1 base, and 8 bases lay outside the gene matches. The CDR3 is 16 residues long. The CDR3 here is CASSEVVSDRYTEAFF. The CDR3 region has the DNA TGTGCCAGCAGTGAAGTTGTCTCGGACAGGTACACTGAAGCTTTCTTT.

The CDR3 reads CASSQGAAEQYF. DNA of the CDR3: TGCGCCAGCAGCCAAGGGGCCGCGGAGCAGTACTTC. The gene calls are TRBV4-1 and TRBJ2-7; D unresolved. Germline CDR1 is MGHRA and CDR2 is YSYEKL. V lost 1 base, J lost 7 bases, and 8 bases lay in between. The CDR3 loop spans 12 amino acids.

This rearrangement joins TRBV6-1 to TRBJ2-7; 7 nucleotides align to TRBD1. The ends lost 6 bases at V and 0 bases at J; junction bases unmatched: 8. The CDR3 has 15 residues. Germline V gene lookup returns CDR1 MNHNS and CDR2 SASEGT. Here the CDR3 DNA reads TGTGCCAGCAGGAGAGGGGACAGTAGCTCCTACGAGCAGTACTTC. Translation: CASRRGDSSSYEQYF.

The rearrangement links TRBV10-3 to TRBJ1-2; TRBD1 aligns across 7 bases. This CDR3 has 14 residues. Germline trimming cut 6 bases from V and 2 bases from J; bases unmatched to any gene: 6. In germline, CDR1 is ENHRY, CDR2 SYGVKD. The CDR3 sequence is CAIRPGQANYGYTF. The CDR3 region has the DNA TGTGCCATCAGACCCGGACAGGCCAACTATGGCTACACCTTC.

The rearrangement uses TRBV7-9 and TRBJ2-4, with D hard to call. V lost 5 bases, J lost 6 bases, and 14 bases lay in between. Germline V CDR1 and CDR2: SEHNR, FQNEAQ (reference sequence). CDR3 size: 14 residues. The CDR3 loop reads CASSPRGSLNIQYF. CDR3 nucleotide sequence: TGTGCCAGCAGCCCTCGTGGTAGCTTAAACATTCAGTACTTC. The full variable domain, with the rest looked up from reference TRBV7-9 and TRBJ2-4, is DTGVSQNPRHKITKRGQNVTFRCDPISEHNRLYWYRQTLGQGPEFLTYFQNEAQLEKSRLLSDRFSAERPKGSFSTLEIQRTEQGDSAMYLCASSPRGSLNIQYFGAGTRLSVL.

The chain couples TRBV5-1 to TRBJ1-6, with 9 bases aligning to TRBD1. Germline trimming cut 1 base from V and 7 bases from J; bases unmatched to any gene: 15. Germline CDR1 SGHRS, CDR2 YFSETQ. This CDR3 has 19 residues. CDR3 sequence (DNA): TGCGCCAGCAGCTTGCCTGGGAGGGACAGGGAAGATACGAATTCACCCCTCCACTTT. It encodes CASSLPGRDREDTNSPLHF.

The gene calls are TRBV14 and TRBJ2-7; weak D call: TRBD2 (6 bases). Trimming left V 4 bases short and J 8 bases short, with 12 bases between. This CDR3 has 12 residues. Germline CDR1 SGHDN, CDR2 FVKESK. The CDR3 spells CASSLGGRKQYF. DNA for the CDR3: TGTGCCAGCAGCCTAGGAGGGCGGAAGCAGTACTTC.

The chain employs TRBV4-3 and TRBJ2-5; 14 bases are shared with TRBD2. Germline CDR1 reads LGHNA; CDR2 reads YSLEER. This CDR3 contains 20 residues. The ends lost 6 bases at V and 2 bases at J; junction bases unmatched: 17. The CDR3 is CASRRPHTGTSGRRQETQYF. Here the CDR3 DNA reads TGCGCCAGCAGAAGGCCGCATACCGGGACTAGCGGGAGAAGGCAAGAGACCCAGTACTTC.

The J gene is TRBJ2-5, the V gene TRBV7-2, with D unclear. Germline V CDR1 and CDR2: SGHTA, FQGNSA. This CDR3 comprises 13 residues. With 1 base removed from V and 5 bases from J, the gap between germline ends came to 8 bases. The CDR3 sequence is CASSLVVLETQYF. Written as DNA, the CDR3 is TGTGCCAGCAGCTTAGTGGTACTGGAGACCCAGTACTTC.

The genes are TRBV5-6 and TRBJ2-3, with 11 bases that match TRBD2. CDR1 SGHDT and CDR2 YYEEEE come from the germline V gene. The V segment lost 2 bases and the J segment 1 base; nucleotides outside the gene matches: 0. The CDR3 totals 15 residues. Written as DNA, the CDR3 is TGTGCCAGCAGCTTACTAGCGGGGGGCACAGATACGCAGTATTTT. It specifies CASSLLAGGTDTQYF.

V usage is TRBV10-1 and J usage is TRBJ2-3; D perhaps matches TRBD1 (5 bases). The CDR3 runs 14 residues. Germline assignment: CDR1 WNHNN and CDR2 SYGVQD (reference sequence). Trimming took off 7 bases at V and 2 bases at J, with 13 bases between the two ends. The CDR3 spells CASIGRASTDTQYF. CDR3 bases: TGCGCCAGCATCGGCAGGGCCTCCACAGATACGCAGTATTTT.

This clone has just one count. This sequence joins TRBV9 and TRBJ2-1, with D hard to call. Germline V lookup: CDR1 SGDLS, CDR2 YYNGEE. The V gene lost 4 bases and the J gene lost 8 bases, with 10 bases spanning the gap. CDR3 length: 12 residues. The CDR3 coding sequence is TGTGCCAGCAGCTCGATCTCGGATGAGCAGTTCTTC. It is translated as CASSSISDEQFF.

This chain connects TRBV14 to TRBJ2-7; 10 nucleotides line up with TRBD2. V shed 3 bases and J 4 bases; nucleotides not matched to a gene: 12. Germline V gene data show CDR1 as SGHDN and CDR2 as FVKESK. This CDR3 has 17 residues. This CDR3 reads CASSQAELAGRRYEQYF. CDR3 coding DNA: TGTGCCAGCAGCCAGGCCGAACTAGCGGGGAGACGATACGAGCAGTACTTC.

This clone was picked up a small number of times. The rearrangement uses TRBV4-1 and TRBJ2-3; D is undetermined. Germline V gives CDR1 MGHRA, CDR2 YSYEKL. V was shortened by 3 bases and J by 1 base, with 23 bases between the two germline ends. The CDR3 is 19 amino acids. The CDR3 here is CASSQARLVAPCCTDTQYF. DNA of the CDR3: TGCGCCAGCAGCCAGGCCCGGCTAGTGGCGCCATGCTGCACAGATACGCAGTATTTT.

This clone showed up just once. This chain uses TRBV7-2 with TRBJ1-1, with 8 bases lining up with TRBD1. This CDR3 has 14 amino acids. The V segment lost 2 bases and the J segment 3 bases; nucleotides outside the gene matches: 2. The V gene's germline CDR1 is SGHTA and CDR2 FQGNSA. The CDR3 region is CASSLKDRDTEAFF. CDR3 nucleotides: TGTGCCAGCAGCTTAAAGGACAGGGACACTGAAGCTTTCTTT. The complete variable domain, with remaining parts taken from reference TRBV7-2 and TRBJ1-1, reads GAGVSQSPSNKVTEKGKDVELRCDPISGHTALYWYRQSLGQGLEFLIYFQGNSAPDKSGLPSDRFSAERTGGSVSTLTIQRTQQEDSAVYLCASSLKDRDTEAFFGQGTRLTVV.